This entry describes one TCR beta chain. Its antigen remains unidentified. The CDR3 covers 18 residues. With 1 base clipped from V and 4 bases from J, the junction kept 11 bases outside the gene matches. CDR1 SGHTA and CDR2 FQGNSA come from the germline V gene. The entry originates in a study of OX40 agonist ivuxolimab in advanced cancers. Study in general: Participants could have had prior anti-PD-1, anti-PD-L1 or anti-CTLA-4 therapy, and about 40% had some. Three patients showed partial responses: one hepatocellular carcinoma and two cutaneous melanoma cases. Study observations and caveats: It was not determined which antigens were specifically recognized by the peripheral T cells that had undergone clonal expansion. CD8+ T cells (on average) carried more expanded clones than CD4+ T cells.

The table came from immunoSEQ multiplex PCR; TCRdb's copy has only in-frame clones and leaves some out. The sample holds just over 30,000 clones, around 87% seen once. This TCR derives from an adult with an advanced solid tumor such as melanoma, head and neck, liver or kidney cancer. This sequence joins TRBV7-2 and TRBJ2-3; TRBD2 matches 10 bases. The sequencing here drew on CD4+ or CD8+ T cells sorted from blood, taken in a trial of the OX40 agonist ivuxolimab. The CDR3 reads CASSLVGASGSGADTQYF. DNA for the CDR3: TGTGCCAGCAGCTTAGTGGGGGCTAGCGGGAGTGGAGCAGATACGCAGTATTTT.